Following are 5 T cell receptor beta chains from one sample sequenced in a study of CD8+ T cells in alopecia areata. cDNA serving as the sequencing template came from extracted, reverse transcribed RNA. The method was immunoSEQ multiplex PCR; TCRdb's version includes in-frame clones alone and lacks a portion of them. In the table there are about 140,000 clones, 75% to 85% of which are singletons. The treatment denotes: oral pan-JAK inhibitor, 5-10 mg twice daily. The sequences come from CD8+ T cells sorted from blood, collected at week 4, from a patient treated with tofacitinib. These receptors were taken from a human donor with alopecia areata.

The chain couples TRBV29-1 to TRBJ2-7; no clear D. V was trimmed by 7 bases and J by 4 bases, leaving 11 bases between them. The CDR3 consists of 11 residues. Per the germline V gene, CDR1 is SQVTM and CDR2 is ANQGSEA. The CDR3 loop is CSAGDPYEQYF. The CDR3 DNA is TGCAGCGCCGGAGACCCTTACGAGCAGTACTTC.

This CDR3 is CSVDRRSDEQFF. As DNA, the CDR3 is TGCAGCGTTGACCGCAGGAGCGATGAGCAGTTCTTC. The V and J genes are TRBV29-1 and TRBJ2-1; D gene uncertain. V shed 3 bases and J shed 8 bases, with 11 bases lying between them. The germline gives CDR1 SQVTM, CDR2 ANQGSEA. This CDR3 region has 12 residues.

This clone was found a few times. The V and J genes are TRBV4-3 and TRBJ2-3, with 7 bases matching TRBD1. This CDR3 has 16 amino acids. Germline CDR1 and CDR2: LGHNA and YSLEER. Trimming cost V 1 base and J 2 bases; bases outside gene matches: 6. The DNA of the CDR3 is TGCGCCAGCAGCCAAGGGACAGGAGACCCCACAGATACGCAGTATTTT. Translation gives CASSQGTGDPTDTQYF.

V usage is TRBV2 and J usage is TRBJ2-7, with D possibly TRBD1 on 6 matching bases. The CDR3 length is 15 residues. Deletions cut 7 bases from V and 3 bases from J, with 19 bases between. Germline V gene sequence: CDR1 SNHLY, CDR2 FYNNEI. CDR3 bases: TGTGCCAGCAAAGCTCTCCAGGGACAATACTACGAGCAGTACTTC. The encoded protein is CASKALQGQYYEQYF.

The sample holds a few counts of this clone. The chain carries TRBV4-3 and TRBJ2-3; 8 nucleotides align to TRBD2. V gave up 0 bases and J gave up 0 bases; unmatched junction bases: 2. The CDR3 has 16 amino acids. The germline CDR1 and CDR2 sequences are LGHNA and YSLEER. The CDR3 DNA sequence: TGCGCCAGCAGCCAAGACCAGCGGGGGAGCACAGATACGCAGTATTTT. Translated, it gives CASSQDQRGSTDTQYF.